What follows describes a single TCR beta chain. This record comes from a study of CD8 T cells in Susac syndrome. About the research overall: At blood draw, Susac syndrome patients were therapy-naive, on corticosteroids, or on intravenous immunoglobulin alone.

Germline CDR1 and CDR2: LNHNV and YYDKDF (reference sequence). The V end lost 5 bases, the J end lost 3 bases, and 13 bases lay between the germline ends. The CDR3 has 15 residues. Random hexamers primed reverse transcription of about 0.5 to 1 ug RNA. The authors amplified TCR beta CDR3 across 54 Vbeta and 13 Jbeta using immunoSEQ multiplex PCR. TCRdb re-called the immunoSEQ multiplex PCR reads through MiXCR, storing one row per CDR3 protein. Of about 120,000 distinct CDR3 sequences in the sample, 90% to 95% were seen once. Sequencing input: CD8+ T cells from PBMCs. The clonotype comes from a human donor with Susac syndrome. This chain links TRBV15 with TRBJ2-2; the D call may be TRBD1 or TRBD2 (5 bases each). In DNA, the CDR3 is TGTGCCACCAGCGAGGGGTTGGGCGACACCGGGGAGCTGTTTTTT. Protein: CATSEGLGDTGELFF.